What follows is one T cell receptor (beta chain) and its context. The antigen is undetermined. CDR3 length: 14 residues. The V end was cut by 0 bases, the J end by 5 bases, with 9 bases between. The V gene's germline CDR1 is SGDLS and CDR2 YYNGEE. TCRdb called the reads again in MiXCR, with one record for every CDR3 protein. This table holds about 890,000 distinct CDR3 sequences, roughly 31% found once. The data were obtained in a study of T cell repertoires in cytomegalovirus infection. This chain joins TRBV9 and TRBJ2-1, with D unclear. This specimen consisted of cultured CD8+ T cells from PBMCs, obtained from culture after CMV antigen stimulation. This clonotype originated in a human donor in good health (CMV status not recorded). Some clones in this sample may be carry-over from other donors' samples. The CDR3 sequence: CASSVAGRNNEQFF. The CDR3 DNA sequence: TGTGCCAGCAGCGTAGCCGGCAGAAACAATGAGCAGTTCTTC.